Below, 32 T cell receptor beta chains from the same sample are listed, as sequenced in a study of brain T cells in children with intractable seizures. Data came from immunoSEQ multiplex PCR; TCRdb stores just in-frame clones and leaves some out. Among some 64,000 clones listed, about 96% were seen once. The material was peripheral blood, obtained at surgery. These receptors originate from a boy in the first two years of life with focal cortical dysplasia and intractable seizures.

The chain has TRBV20-1 and TRBJ2-7, with D uncertain. CDR3 size: 10 residues. V shed 5 bases and J shed 4 bases, with 6 bases lying between them. In germline, CDR1 is DFQATT, CDR2 SNEGSKA (reference sequence). The CDR3 DNA is TGCAGTGCTGTACTTTACGAGCAGTACTTC. This gives the protein CSAVLYEQYF.

The rearrangement links TRBV5-1 to TRBJ2-3; D is possibly TRBD1 (6 bases). Trimming shortened V by 4 bases and J by 2 bases, and 17 bases separated the two germline ends. Germline V gene lookup returns CDR1 SGHRS and CDR2 YFSETQ. The CDR3 spans 16 residues. The CDR3, as DNA: TGCGCCAGCAGCCTACAGACAGGACGCGTCACAGATACGCAGTATTTT. Its protein is CASSLQTGRVTDTQYF.

The chain has TRBV11-2 and TRBJ1-1; D not resolved. With 0 bases removed from V and 3 bases from J, the gap between germline ends came to 14 bases. The CDR3 is 16 amino acids. Germline V gene lookup returns CDR1 SGHAT and CDR2 FQNNGV. The CDR3 DNA sequence: TGTGCCAGCAGCTTAGACGCCGGGCCAGCGGACACTGAAGCTTTCTTT. It is translated as CASSLDAGPADTEAFF.

The V gene is TRBV10-3, the J gene TRBJ2-5; 11 bases are shared with TRBD1. Unmatched junction bases numbered 6, after V lost 6 bases and J lost 6 bases. The CDR3 extends over 14 amino acids. CDR1 ENHRY and CDR2 SYGVKD come from the germline V gene. CDR3 protein: CAISNGQGAKTQYF. The CDR3 region has the DNA TGTGCCATCAGCAACGGACAGGGGGCGAAGACCCAGTACTTC.

The V call is TRBV5-8, the J call TRBJ1-5; D not certain. The V gene lost 4 bases and the J gene lost 4 bases, with 9 bases spanning the gap. The CDR3 loop spans 13 amino acids. The V gene's germline CDR1 is SGHTS and CDR2 YDEGEE. The CDR3 nucleotides are TGTGCCAGCAGCCAGAGCCCTAATCAGCCCCAGCATTTT. Its translation: CASSQSPNQPQHF.

V is TRBV7-2 and J is TRBJ2-7; the match to TRBD1 covers 9 bases. CDR1 is SGHTA, CDR2 FQGNSA, per germline. CDR3 size: 14 residues. V was pared by 2 bases and J by 3 bases, with 2 bases of the junction left unmatched. The CDR3 nucleotides are TGTGCCAGCAGCTTAAGGACAGGGGACTACGAGCAGTACTTC. Its translation: CASSLRTGDYEQYF. Full variable domain (remainder filled in from reference TRBV7-2 and TRBJ2-7): GAGVSQSPSNKVTEKGKDVELRCDPISGHTALYWYRQSLGQGLEFLIYFQGNSAPDKSGLPSDRFSAERTGGSVSTLTIQRTQQEDSAVYLCASSLRTGDYEQYFGPGTRLTVT.

The chain joins TRBV28 to TRBJ2-4, with D perhaps matching TRBD1 (5 bases). Germline V lookup: CDR1 MDHEN, CDR2 SYDVKM. The ends were cut back, 8 bases at V and 8 bases at J, with 10 bases in the middle. The CDR3 is 11 residues long. The CDR3 nucleotides are TGTGCCAGCTCAGTCAGGGACATTCAGTACTTC. Translating it yields CASSVRDIQYF.

The J gene is TRBJ2-4, the V gene TRBV10-2, with TRBD1 identical over 7 bases. The CDR3 loop spans 13 amino acids. J lost 7 bases, V lost 6 bases, and 6 bases had no gene match. The germline V gene has CDR1 WSHSY and CDR2 SAAADI. The CDR3 region is CASRVTGMNIQYF. CDR3 coding DNA: TGCGCCAGCAGAGTGACAGGGATGAACATTCAGTACTTC.

The CDR3 loop is CASSQGLARSHEQFF. The CDR3 DNA follows: TGTGCCAGCAGCCAAGGGTTAGCGAGGAGTCATGAGCAGTTCTTC. V and J are TRBV3-1 (or the pseudogene TRBV3-2) and TRBJ2-1; D is perhaps TRBD2 (5 bases). Deletions cut 1 base from V and 8 bases from J, with 15 bases between. Germline CDR1 and CDR2: LGHDT and YNNKEL (reference sequence). The length of the CDR3 is 15 residues.

This clone has a handful of counts. This sequence joins TRBV7-6 and TRBJ2-7; TRBD1 matches at 11 bases. The CDR3 totals 14 residues. Germline CDR1 reads SGHVS; CDR2 reads FNYEAQ. Losses at the gene ends were 5 bases for V and 6 bases for J; bases not matched to a gene: 6. The CDR3 region is CASSPDRGLAEQYF. CDR3 in DNA: TGTGCCAGCAGCCCGGACAGGGGGCTGGCCGAGCAGTACTTC.

The V call is TRBV7-2, the J call TRBJ2-7; D ambiguous. Germline V gene lookup returns CDR1 SGHTA and CDR2 FQGNSA. V was clipped by 1 base and J by 5 bases, with 6 bases between them. This CDR3 is 12 amino acids long. The CDR3 protein is CASSLVFHEQYF. The CDR3 nucleotides are TGTGCCAGCAGCTTAGTCTTCCACGAGCAGTACTTC.

V is TRBV28 and J is TRBJ1-2, with D maybe TRBD1 (6 bases). This CDR3 region has 14 residues. V lost 6 bases to trimming and J lost 4 bases, with 15 bases between them. From germline, CDR1 is MDHEN and CDR2 SYDVKM. Written as DNA, the CDR3 is TGTGCCAGCAGGCTAACAGGGTCCGTCTATGGCTACACCTTC. It yields the protein CASRLTGSVYGYTF.

The chain recombines TRBV4-2 with TRBJ2-3, with 10 nucleotides matching TRBD2. Germline V gene lookup returns CDR1 LGHNA and CDR2 YNFKEQ. CDR3 size: 16 residues. The V and J ends lost 0 bases and 2 bases, in that order; junction bases with no gene match: 2. The CDR3 protein is CASSQESGGATDTQYF. DNA for the CDR3: TGTGCCAGCAGCCAAGAGAGCGGGGGGGCCACAGATACGCAGTATTTT.

The gene calls are TRBV7-2 and TRBJ1-4; 7 bases are shared with TRBD1. The trim removed 5 bases at V and 2 bases at J, leaving 2 bases unmatched. The CDR3 spans 14 residues. Germline V lookup: CDR1 SGHTA, CDR2 FQGNSA. The CDR3 is CASSPTGTNEKLFF. The CDR3 nucleotides are TGTGCCAGCAGCCCGACAGGGACTAATGAAAAACTGTTTTTT.

The chain is built from TRBV4-1 and TRBJ2-7; TRBD1 is a possible D gene (6 bases). V lost 0 bases and J 2 bases, leaving 11 bases between the germline ends. Germline V lookup: CDR1 MGHRA, CDR2 YSYEKL. The CDR3 has 15 amino acids. Here the CDR3 DNA reads TGCGCCAGCAGCCAAGAAGGCCCAGGGGCCTACGAGCAGTACTTC. Its protein product is CASSQEGPGAYEQYF.

The chain uses TRBV7-9 and TRBJ1-2; D may be TRBD1 (5 bases). V lost 1 base and J lost 1, with 13 bases in between. CDR1 and CDR2 (germline): SEHNR, FQNEAQ (reference sequence). The CDR3 runs to 16 residues. The CDR3 DNA is TGTGCCAGCAGCTTAGGGGACGGATATTATAACTATGGCTACACCTTC. Protein product: CASSLGDGYYNYGYTF.

The chain has TRBV3-1 (or the pseudogene TRBV3-2) and TRBJ2-1; 10 bases align to TRBD2. The CDR3 has 16 residues. J was trimmed by 9 bases and V by 6 bases; bases with no gene match: 14. The germline V gene encodes CDR1 LGHDT and CDR2 YNNKEL (reference sequence). The CDR3, as DNA: TGTGCCAGCAGGGCGAGTGGGAGCGGGGGGGCGGTTGAGCAGTTCTTC. It codes for CASRASGSGGAVEQFF.

This clone was observed a single time. The genes are TRBV19 and TRBJ2-3; 7 bases align to TRBD2. Germline V gene data show CDR1 as LNHDA and CDR2 as SQIVND (reference sequence). V gave up 6 bases and J gave up 8 bases; unmatched junction bases: 2. This CDR3 comprises 11 residues. CDR3: CASSGGGTQYF. DNA of the CDR3: TGTGCCAGTAGCGGCGGGGGTACGCAGTATTTT.

Here the CDR3 DNA reads TGTGCCAGCAGCTTAGTCGGGCTAGCGGGATATTACGAGCAGTACTTC. Its protein is CASSLVGLAGYYEQYF. The V and J genes are TRBV7-2 and TRBJ2-7, with 9 bases that match TRBD2. Germline V gene data show CDR1 as SGHTA and CDR2 as FQGNSA. V was clipped by 1 base and J by 4 bases; unmatched bases: 8. The CDR3 spans 16 residues.

The V call is TRBV24-1, the J call TRBJ1-2, with D unclear. The V end was cut by 1 base, the J end by 6 bases, with 8 bases between. The CDR3 runs 13 residues. Germline CDR1 is KGHDR and CDR2 is SFDVKD. The CDR3 coding sequence is TGTGCCACCAGTGATTTAGGCGCGGATGGCTACACCTTC. This codes for CATSDLGADGYTF.

The chain is built from TRBV10-3 and TRBJ2-5; 10 bases are shared with TRBD1. The trim removed 4 bases at V and 3 bases at J, leaving 5 bases unmatched. Germline V CDR1 and CDR2: ENHRY, SYGVKD. CDR3 size: 15 residues. CDR3 nucleotide sequence: TGTGCCATCAGTGGGACGGGGACAGGGGAAGAGACCCAGTACTTC. Translated: CAISGTGTGEETQYF.

The J gene is TRBJ1-2, the V gene TRBV20-1, with D perhaps TRBD1 (6 bases). The CDR3 extends over 16 amino acids. V lost 3 bases and J lost 3, with 20 bases in between. From germline, CDR1 is DFQATT and CDR2 SNEGSKA (reference sequence). CDR3 sequence (DNA): TGCAGTGCTAGTCCCCCCACAGGGAGCGCCTACTATGGCTACACCTTC. Its protein product is CSASPPTGSAYYGYTF.

V gene TRBV5-5 combines with J gene TRBJ2-1; 11 positions match TRBD2. CDR3 length: 15 residues. V gave up 0 bases and J gave up 11 bases; unmatched junction bases: 7. Germline CDR1 SGHKS, CDR2 YYEKEE (reference sequence). The CDR3 region is CASSLETSGSPKQFF. Here the CDR3 DNA reads TGTGCCAGCAGCTTGGAAACTAGCGGGAGCCCGAAGCAGTTCTTC.

This rearrangement joins TRBV28 to TRBJ2-1, with TRBD1 identical over 9 bases. The CDR3 is 19 amino acids. V dropped 5 bases and J dropped 0; count of bases not matched to a gene: 14. In germline, CDR1 is MDHEN, CDR2 SYDVKM. The CDR3 protein is CASSPREVRDRDSYNEQFF. The CDR3 DNA reads TGTGCCAGCAGTCCCCGCGAAGTAAGGGACAGGGACTCCTACAATGAGCAGTTCTTC.

The rearrangement joins TRBV7-2 to TRBJ2-2; 10 nucleotides agree with TRBD2. CDR1 and CDR2 (germline): SGHTA, FQGNSA. This CDR3 comprises 16 residues. V was clipped by 4 bases and J by 4 bases; unmatched bases: 6. CDR3 sequence (DNA): TGTGCCAGCAGCTCCACTAGCGGGACGACCACCGGGGAGCTGTTTTTT. It encodes CASSSTSGTTTGELFF. The full variable domain, with the rest looked up from reference TRBV7-2 and TRBJ2-2, is GAGVSQSPSNKVTEKGKDVELRCDPISGHTALYWYRQSLGQGLEFLIYFQGNSAPDKSGLPSDRFSAERTGGSVSTLTIQRTQQEDSAVYLCASSSTSGTTTGELFFGEGSRLTVL.

CDR3 sequence: CASSEGWIGNTGELFF. CDR3 coding DNA: TGTGCCAGCAGTGAAGGGTGGATCGGGAACACCGGGGAGCTGTTTTTT. This chain joins TRBV2 and TRBJ2-2, with D uncertain. The CDR3 runs to 16 residues. Trimming cost V 1 base and J 1 base, with 10 bases left between them. CDR1 SNHLY and CDR2 FYNNEI come from the germline V gene.

V gene TRBV6-1 combines with J gene TRBJ2-7; D gene ambiguous. The V end lost 1 base, the J end lost 5 bases, and 6 bases lay between the germline ends. The CDR3 consists of 12 residues. Germline assignment: CDR1 MNHNS and CDR2 SASEGT. CDR3 in DNA: TGTGCCAGCAGTGAAGTGATGGACGAGCAGTACTTC. Translation gives CASSEVMDEQYF.

V is TRBV6-5 and J is TRBJ1-3; perhaps TRBD1 as D (5 bases). Germline V gene sequence: CDR1 MNHEY, CDR2 SVGAGI. The germline V and J ends were trimmed by 6 bases and 2 bases, with 11 bases remaining between them. The CDR3 has 14 amino acids. CDR3 nucleotide sequence: TGTGCCAGCAGAACGTCAGGGCCTGGAAACACCATATATTTT. Its protein is CASRTSGPGNTIYF.

This chain joins TRBV5-4 and TRBJ2-1, with 11 bases lining up with TRBD2. The ends lost 4 bases at V and 5 bases at J; junction bases unmatched: 5. Germline V gene lookup returns CDR1 SGHNT and CDR2 YYREEE (reference sequence). This CDR3 is built from 15 residues. In DNA, the CDR3 is TGTGCCAGCAGCATTAGCGGGGGGGCTGACAATGAGCAGTTCTTC. Translated, it gives CASSISGGADNEQFF.

The chain recombines TRBV28 with TRBJ1-5; 8 nucleotides line up with TRBD1. CDR3 length equals 15 residues. The germline V gene has CDR1 MDHEN and CDR2 SYDVKM. The trim removed 3 bases at V and 5 bases at J, leaving 6 bases unmatched. The CDR3 spells CASSFPGGADQPQHF. The CDR3 bases are TGTGCCAGCAGTTTCCCAGGGGGCGCGGATCAGCCCCAGCATTTT.

This rearrangement joins TRBV19 to TRBJ2-1; D not resolved. Trimming pared 3 bases from V and 12 bases from J, leaving 12 bases between. The CDR3 extends over 12 amino acids. Germline CDR1 reads LNHDA; CDR2 reads SQIVND (reference sequence). The CDR3 DNA reads TGTGCCAGTAGTATCCCCCAGCAGCGGCAGTTCTTC. Translated: CASSIPQQRQFF.

The V gene is TRBV27, the J gene TRBJ2-5, with D possibly being TRBD1 or TRBD2 (6 bases each). Germline V gives CDR1 MNHEY, CDR2 SMNVEV (reference sequence). The V and J ends lost 1 base and 5 bases respectively, with 11 bases between them. The CDR3 covers 14 residues. CDR3 nucleotides: TGTGCCAGCAGTTTATTAGGGGGGAGGGAGACCCAGTACTTC. Protein product: CASSLLGGRETQYF.